This T cell receptor beta chain appears in the sequencing data of a study of metastatic and nonmetastatic thyroid tumors. Across the whole study: Patients with malignant and benign thyroid disease provided blood and tumor or nodule tissue, whose repertoires were compared. Study observations and caveats: It was reported that TCR beta diversity was significantly higher in malignant thyroid tumors than benign nodules, in blood and tumor.

TCRdb re-called clones from the PCR reads using MiXCR. The sample records around 31,000 clones, 15% to 20% being singletons. The V gene lost 4 bases and the J gene lost 5 bases, with 9 bases spanning the gap. The CDR3 spans 13 residues. Per the germline V gene, CDR1 is LNHDA and CDR2 is SQIVND (reference sequence). All patients were treatment-naive before thyroid surgery. In its sample, this clone was seen many times. Antigen: not known. The sample taken for sequencing was blood. The V gene is TRBV19, the J gene TRBJ1-5, with a possible D match to TRBD1 (6 bases). The clonotype originates from a female donor with papillary thyroid cancer or a benign thyroid nodule (not recorded which). Some clones in this sample may be carry-over from other donors' samples. As DNA, the CDR3 is TGTGCCAGTAGTACCAGGGGAGATCAGCCCCAGCATTTT. It translates to CASSTRGDQPQHF.